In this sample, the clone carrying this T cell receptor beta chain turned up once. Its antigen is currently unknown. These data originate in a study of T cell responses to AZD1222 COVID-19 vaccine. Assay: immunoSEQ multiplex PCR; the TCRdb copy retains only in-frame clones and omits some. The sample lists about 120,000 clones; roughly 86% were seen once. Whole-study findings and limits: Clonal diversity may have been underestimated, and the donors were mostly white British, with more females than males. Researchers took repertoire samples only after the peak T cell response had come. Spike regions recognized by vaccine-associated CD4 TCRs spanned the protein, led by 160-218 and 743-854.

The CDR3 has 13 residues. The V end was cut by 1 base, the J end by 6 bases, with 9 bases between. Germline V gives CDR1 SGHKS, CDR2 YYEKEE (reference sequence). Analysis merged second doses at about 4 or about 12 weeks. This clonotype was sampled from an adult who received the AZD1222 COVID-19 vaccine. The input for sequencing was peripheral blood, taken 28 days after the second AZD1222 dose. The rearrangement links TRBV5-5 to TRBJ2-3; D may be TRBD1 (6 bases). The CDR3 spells CASSLWGPDTQYF. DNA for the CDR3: TGTGCCAGCAGCTTGTGGGGGCCCGATACGCAGTATTTT.